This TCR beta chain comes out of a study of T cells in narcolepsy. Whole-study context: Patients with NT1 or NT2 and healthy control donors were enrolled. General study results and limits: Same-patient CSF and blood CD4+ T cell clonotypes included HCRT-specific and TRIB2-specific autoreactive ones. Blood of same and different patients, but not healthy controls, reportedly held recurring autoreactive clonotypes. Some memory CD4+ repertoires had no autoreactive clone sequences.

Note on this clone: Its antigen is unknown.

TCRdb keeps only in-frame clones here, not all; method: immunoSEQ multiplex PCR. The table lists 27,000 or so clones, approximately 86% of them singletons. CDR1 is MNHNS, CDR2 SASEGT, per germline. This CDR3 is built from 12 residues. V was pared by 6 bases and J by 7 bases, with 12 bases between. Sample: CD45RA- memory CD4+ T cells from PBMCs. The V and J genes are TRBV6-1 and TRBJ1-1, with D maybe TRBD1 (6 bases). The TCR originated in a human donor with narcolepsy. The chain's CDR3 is CASSSTGSEAFF. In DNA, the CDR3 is TGTGCCAGCAGCTCAACAGGGAGTGAAGCTTTCTTT.